Shown below are 9 T cell receptor beta chains from a single sample sequenced in a study of cytomegalovirus exposure and HLA in healthy donors. PCR involved 60 Vbeta and 13 Jbeta primers. This table comes from immunoSEQ multiplex PCR, and its TCRdb copy is limited to in-frame clones, with some not included. The table includes more than 140,000 clones, 60% to 80% detected once. The sample was PBMCs. The receptors come from a male donor in good health and CMV-seronegative.

The V call is TRBV7-6, the J call TRBJ2-1; 9 positions agree with TRBD2. V gave up 2 bases and J gave up 7 bases; unmatched junction bases: 15. The CDR3 totals 18 residues. Germline V lookup: CDR1 SGHVS, CDR2 FNYEAQ. The CDR3 loop is CASSLSNAGGPKGNEQFF. CDR3 nucleotide sequence: TGTGCCAGCAGCTTATCAAACGCGGGAGGGCCGAAGGGAAATGAGCAGTTCTTC.

The V call is TRBV7-8, the J call TRBJ1-3, with TRBD1 identical over 8 bases. Germline CDR1 SGHVS, CDR2 FQNEAQ. J gave up 0 bases and V 5 bases, and 6 bases lay outside the gene matches. The CDR3 is made up of 16 amino acids. The CDR3 spells CASSPDRGRSGNTIYF. The CDR3 DNA follows: TGTGCCAGCAGCCCCGACAGGGGCCGCTCTGGAAACACCATATATTTT.

This chain links TRBV27 with TRBJ2-7; 8 bases agree with TRBD1. J gave up 5 bases and V 0 bases, and 6 bases lay outside the gene matches. This CDR3 contains 15 residues. Per germline, CDR1 MNHEY and CDR2 SMNVEV (reference sequence). The chain's CDR3 is CASSLSLDRADEQYF. The CDR3, as DNA: TGTGCCAGCAGTTTATCACTGGACAGGGCGGACGAGCAGTACTTC.

The chain combines TRBV9 with TRBJ2-3; a possible D gene is TRBD2 (6 bases). CDR3 length: 14 amino acids. Germline assignment: CDR1 SGDLS and CDR2 YYNGEE. V was cut by 0 bases and J by 4 bases, with 9 bases left in between. The CDR3 protein is CASSVDGGSDTQYF. CDR3 sequence (DNA): TGTGCCAGCAGCGTAGATGGGGGGTCAGATACGCAGTATTTT.

V is TRBV4-3 and J is TRBJ1-5; 8 bases fit TRBD1. CDR1 LGHNA and CDR2 YSLEER come from the germline V gene. This CDR3 is built from 14 residues. After removal of 1 base from V and 7 bases from J, the junction contained 3 bases not matched to a gene. CDR3 sequence: CASSQGTGHQPQHF. DNA of the CDR3: TGCGCCAGCAGCCAAGGGACAGGGCACCAGCCCCAGCATTTT.

This clone showed up just a few times. The J gene is TRBJ1-1, the V gene TRBV19, with 9 bases identical to TRBD1. Per the germline V gene, CDR1 is LNHDA and CDR2 is SQIVND (reference sequence). CDR3 length: 14 residues. The J segment lost 6 bases and the V segment lost 5 bases, leaving 7 bases of the junction unmatched. The CDR3 region is CASSQQGAGAEAFF. In nucleotides, the CDR3 is TGTGCCAGTAGTCAACAGGGGGCGGGGGCTGAAGCTTTCTTT.

V is TRBV5-6 and J is TRBJ2-7, with D hard to call. The CDR3 totals 15 residues. Trimming removed 4 bases at V and 3 bases at J, with 17 bases between. Germline CDR1 SGHDT, CDR2 YYEEEE. In DNA form, the CDR3 reads TGTGCCAGCAGCCTGGCGGTAGCTGTGGGCTACGAGCAGTACTTC. Protein sequence: CASSLAVAVGYEQYF.

For this clone: This same CDR3 is encoded by further DNA sequences in the sample. The rearrangement joins TRBV5-1 to TRBJ2-5; D is perhaps TRBD1 (6 bases). The CDR3 runs 12 residues. V lost 4 bases and J 5 bases, leaving 9 bases between the germline ends. Germline lookup yields CDR1 SGHRS and CDR2 YFSETQ. Written as DNA, the CDR3 is TGCGCCAGCAGCGCCACAGGGGAGACCCAGTACTTC. This encodes CASSATGETQYF.

The CDR3 sequence: CASIKDRGYGYTF. Here the CDR3 DNA reads TGTGCCAGCATTAAGGACAGGGGTTATGGCTACACCTTC. The chain is built from TRBV2 and TRBJ1-2, with 9 bases identical to TRBD1. This CDR3 is 13 amino acids long. Looked up from germline, CDR1 is SNHLY and CDR2 is FYNNEI. The trim removed 7 bases at V and 5 bases at J, leaving 5 bases unmatched.